This T cell receptor (beta chain) was documented in a study of T cell responses to AZD1222 COVID-19 vaccine. Overall study results and limits: Close to half of spike-specific TCRs reportedly recognize unmutated variant regions. With two AZD1222 doses given, Spike-specific TCR breadth and depth both rose.

Trimming cost V 3 bases and J 0 bases, with 5 bases left between them. The CDR3 runs 14 residues. Looked up from germline, CDR1 is ENHRY and CDR2 is SYGVKD. Using immunoSEQ multiplex PCR, the repertoire was profiled, and TCRdb retains in-frame clones only, with some absent. Of some 140,000 clones listed, about 90% are singletons. Points on this clone: Its antigen remains unidentified.

This chain links TRBV10-3 with TRBJ1-4, with D unclear. The input for sequencing was peripheral blood, taken on day 0 of AZD1222 vaccination. This receptor was taken from an adult in good health. The CDR3: CAISDGTTNEKLFF. The CDR3 DNA follows: TGTGCCATCAGTGACGGTACAACTAATGAAAAACTGTTTTTT.